One and the same sample provided the 20 T cell receptor beta chains below, sequenced in a study of PD-1 blockade in classical Hodgkin lymphoma (dated by TCRdb to 2019 to 2021). This specimen's time point label, per the study, means: cycle 1 day 1 (C1D1), immediately before nivolumab initiation. All trial patients had relapsed after autologous stem cell transplantation, with cohorts A, B and C differing in prior brentuximab vedotin exposure. Magnetic negative selection with a Miltenyi CD4+ T cell isolation kit was used to purify CD4+ T cells from thawed PBMCs. Library creation used the immunoSEQ multiplex PCR assay. Sourced from immuneACCESS, this table was stored by TCRdb with only in-frame sequences that have V and J called. A share of the clones is absent; for the studies checked, an unresolved V gene accounts for under half, and the remainder has no known explanation. The table for this sample lists several thousand clones; approximately 81% of them were counted only once. Roughly 3.6% of the sample lies in the top ten.

The sample consisted of CD4+ T cells from blood, taken at baseline. These receptors originate from a human donor with classical Hodgkin lymphoma.

This clone was seen only a few times. This chain connects TRBV19 to TRBJ1-2; 9 bases match TRBD1. In germline, CDR1 is LNHDA, CDR2 SQIVND (reference sequence). V gave up 10 bases and J gave up 4 bases; unmatched junction bases: 4. The CDR3 has 12 amino acids. CDR3 in amino acids: CATQQGAYGYTF. CDR3 in DNA: TGTGCCACCCAACAGGGGGCCTATGGCTACACCTTC.

The CDR3 is CASSLDGSSYEQYF. The CDR3 DNA follows: TGTGCCAGCAGCTTGGACGGAAGCTCCTACGAGCAGTACTTC. The V gene is TRBV5-8, the J gene TRBJ2-7; D is unresolved. Looked up from germline, CDR1 is SGHTS and CDR2 is YDEGEE. Between the trimmed V and J ends, which lost 0 bases and 0 bases, there was a span of 7 bases. There are 14 residues in the CDR3.

The chain has TRBV11-3 and TRBJ1-1; the D gene is possibly TRBD1 (5 bases). The CDR3 consists of 12 residues. V gave up 4 bases and J gave up 10 bases, with 13 bases separating them. The germline CDR1 and CDR2 sequences are SGHNT and YENEEA. This chain's CDR3 is CASSSHGGVAFF. The CDR3 nucleotides are TGTGCCAGCAGCTCACATGGGGGTGTAGCTTTCTTT.

V is TRBV28 and J is TRBJ2-3; D is unresolved. Germline CDR1 reads MDHEN; CDR2 reads SYDVKM. V lost 2 bases and J 4 bases, leaving 4 bases between the germline ends. This CDR3 has 12 residues. In DNA form, the CDR3 reads TGTGCCAGCAGTTTAGCCCCAGATACGCAGTATTTT. It encodes CASSLAPDTQYF.

The V call is TRBV7-9, the J call TRBJ2-3; 7 nucleotides agree with TRBD2. The CDR3 covers 16 residues. V gave up 1 base and J gave up 0 bases; unmatched junction bases: 4. Germline assignment: CDR1 SEHNR and CDR2 FQNEAQ (reference sequence). CDR3 bases: TGTGCCAGCAGCTTAGGGCAGGGAGGGAGCACAGATACGCAGTATTTT. Amino acid sequence: CASSLGQGGSTDTQYF.

The J gene is TRBJ1-6, the V gene TRBV7-2; no clear D. This CDR3 contains 13 residues. Trimming shortened V by 5 bases and J by 10 bases, and 12 bases separated the two germline ends. CDR1 is SGHTA and CDR2 is FQGNSA in the germline V gene. CDR3 sequence reads: CASSPRPFSPLHF. DNA for the CDR3: TGTGCCAGCAGCCCTCGGCCCTTCTCACCCCTCCACTTT. Drawing the rest from reference TRBV7-2 and TRBJ1-6, the complete variable domain is GAGVSQSPSNKVTEKGKDVELRCDPISGHTALYWYRQSLGQGLEFLIYFQGNSAPDKSGLPSDRFSAERTGGSVSTLTIQRTQQEDSAVYLCASSPRPFSPLHFGNGTRLTVT.

This clone has more than one count but fewer than ten. The V and J genes are TRBV28 and TRBJ2-1, with no clear D. CDR1 is MDHEN and CDR2 is SYDVKM in the germline V gene. Trimming stripped 5 bases from V and 7 bases from J, with 12 bases between. The CDR3 loop spans 13 amino acids. CDR3 sequence: CASSPPPDNEQFF. The CDR3 DNA is TGTGCCAGCAGTCCGCCCCCGGATAATGAGCAGTTCTTC.

The chain joins TRBV10-1 to TRBJ1-2; D remains unclear. Trimming took off 2 bases at V and 5 bases at J, with 3 bases between the two ends. CDR3 size: 11 residues. Germline lookup yields CDR1 WNHNN and CDR2 SYGVQD (reference sequence). The CDR3 region has the DNA TGCGCCAGCAGTGAGGGGTATGGCTACACCTTC. Amino acid sequence: CASSEGYGYTF.

The chain recombines TRBV10-1 with TRBJ1-1, with 9 bases aligning to TRBD1. CDR3 length: 15 amino acids. The trim removed 4 bases at V and 4 bases at J, leaving 7 bases unmatched. CDR1 is WNHNN, CDR2 SYGVQD, per germline (reference sequence). DNA of the CDR3: TGCGCCAGCAGTGTGACACAGGGGGCTGGCACTGAAGCTTTCTTT. Translation: CASSVTQGAGTEAFF.

This chain links TRBV7-8 with TRBJ1-1; tentative D call: TRBD1 (5 bases). CDR3 length: 18 residues. In germline, CDR1 is SGHVS, CDR2 FQNEAQ. V was shortened by 6 bases and J by 4 bases, with 27 bases between the two germline ends. CDR3 protein: CASRHRLERGRVGTEAFF. The CDR3 DNA follows: TGTGCCAGCAGACACCGCCTTGAGAGGGGAAGAGTGGGCACTGAAGCTTTCTTT.

For the CDR3, the DNA is TGTGCCAGCAGCTCACAGGGGAGGACAGATACGCAGTATTTT. Its protein product is CASSSQGRTDTQYF. The chain joins TRBV7-3 to TRBJ2-3; maybe TRBD1 (7 bases). The CDR3 contains 14 residues. V shed 4 bases and J shed 3 bases, with 11 bases lying between them. Germline lookup yields CDR1 SGHTA and CDR2 FQGTGA. The full variable domain, with the rest looked up from reference TRBV7-3 and TRBJ2-3, is GAGVSQTPSNKVTEKGKYVELRCDPISGHTALYWYRQSLGQGPEFLIYFQGTGAADDSGLPNDRFFAVRPEGSVSTLKIQRTERGDSAVYLCASSSQGRTDTQYFGPGTRLTVL.

V and J are TRBV19 and TRBJ1-2; no definite D call. The V end was cut by 6 bases, the J end by 6 bases, with 14 bases between. The CDR3 consists of 13 residues. The germline gives CDR1 LNHDA, CDR2 SQIVND (reference sequence). DNA of the CDR3: TGTGCCAGTAGCCTTAAAGGGATAAATGGCTACACCTTC. Translation: CASSLKGINGYTF.

This chain links TRBV19 with TRBJ1-5; tentatively, D is TRBD1 (5 bases). The CDR3 is 16 amino acids. Trimming left V 1 base short and J 5 bases short, with 15 bases between. In germline, CDR1 is LNHDA, CDR2 SQIVND (reference sequence). The CDR3 DNA reads TGTGCCAGTAGTATAGGACCCGGCAGGGCGGATCAGCCCCAGCATTTT. It specifies CASSIGPGRADQPQHF. Based on the CDR3 plus reference TRBV19 and TRBJ1-5, the full variable domain is DGGITQSPKYLFRKEGQNVTLSCEQNLNHDAMYWYRQDPGQGLRLIYYSQIVNDFQKGDIAEGYSVSREKKESFPLTVTSAQKNPTAFYLCASSIGPGRADQPQHFGDGTRLSIL.

Only a few counts were recorded for this clone. The V gene is TRBV4-2, the J gene TRBJ1-4; 8 bases agree with TRBD1. Germline CDR1 is LGHNA and CDR2 is YNFKEQ. V lost 5 bases to trimming and J lost 7 bases; unmatched junction nucleotides: 9. The CDR3 is 15 residues long. CDR3 region: CASSLQGGGSEKLFF. DNA for the CDR3: TGTGCCAGCAGCTTACAGGGGGGTGGGAGTGAAAAACTGTTTTTT.

V usage is TRBV9 and J usage is TRBJ1-6, with D perhaps matching TRBD1 (5 bases). This CDR3 contains 18 residues. V was shortened by 2 bases and J by 6 bases, with 21 bases between the two germline ends. The V gene's germline CDR1 is SGDLS and CDR2 YYNGEE. The CDR3 DNA sequence: TGTGCCAGCAGCGTGCTTCCTGGGGGGAGATCAGGTAATTCACCCCTCCACTTT. It yields the protein CASSVLPGGRSGNSPLHF.

The chain carries TRBV4-1 and TRBJ2-2, with 8 bases aligning to TRBD2. The germline CDR1 and CDR2 sequences are MGHRA and YSYEKL. The CDR3 length is 17 residues. With 4 bases clipped from V and 4 bases from J, the junction kept 11 bases outside the gene matches. CDR3 DNA sequence: TGCGCCAGCAGCCGATCCGGGGGGGCCTTAGGCACCGGGGAGCTGTTTTTT. Translating it yields CASSRSGGALGTGELFF.

The V gene is TRBV28, the J gene TRBJ1-2; 9 nucleotides align to TRBD1. The junction had 3 bases not matched to a gene; V was cut back by 3 bases and J by 1 base. Germline CDR1 is MDHEN and CDR2 is SYDVKM. This CDR3 comprises 15 residues. The CDR3 coding sequence is TGTGCCAGCAGTTTGCCGGGACAGGGTAACTATGGCTACACCTTC. Its protein product is CASSLPGQGNYGYTF.

The chain couples TRBV7-9 to TRBJ2-7; 8 nucleotides agree with TRBD1. Germline assignment: CDR1 SEHNR and CDR2 FQNEAQ (reference sequence). The CDR3 has 17 residues. V gave up 5 bases and J gave up 5 bases; unmatched junction bases: 17. The chain's CDR3 is CASSPGGFRVGHNEQYF. The CDR3 DNA reads as TGTGCCAGCAGCCCAGGGGGCTTTAGGGTCGGACACAACGAGCAGTACTTC.

This clone was seen only once. The chain joins TRBV7-9 to TRBJ2-2, with a possible D match to TRBD2 (5 bases). This CDR3 is 15 amino acids long. Per the germline V gene, CDR1 is SEHNR and CDR2 is FQNEAQ (reference sequence). Trimming took 3 bases from V and 3 from J, leaving 11 bases between them. The CDR3 reads CASSLPGVYTGELFF. CDR3 DNA: TGTGCCAGCAGCTTGCCCGGGGTCTACACCGGGGAGCTGTTTTTT.

The V call is TRBV29-1, the J call TRBJ2-3; the D call may be TRBD1 or TRBD2 (7 bases each). The CDR3 is 14 residues long. Germline V lookup: CDR1 SQVTM, CDR2 ANQGSEA. V was shortened by 7 bases and J by 4 bases, with 18 bases between the two germline ends. Here the CDR3 DNA reads TGCAGCGCGGGGGGACAGTCTTCGGCAGATACGCAGTATTTT. Translation gives CSAGGQSSADTQYF.